These T cell receptor beta chains were read from a single sample in a study of CD8+CD57+ T cells in acquired aplastic anemia. A single record per CDR3 protein comes from TCRdb applying MiXCR to the reads. The profile shows about 160,000 distinct CDR3 sequences, under 55% of them singletons. Input material: sorted CD4+, CD8+, or CD8+CD57+ T cells (not recorded which) from PBMCs. The origin of the receptors is a human donor with aplastic anemia. The CDR3 runs from the conserved cysteine through the conserved F or W. The D gene is left open where the match is weak. Size values are once, few and many counts, or a class for expanded clones, and some rows have none.

TRBJ1-1,once,TRBV5-6,-,TGTGCCAGCAGCTTGGTCCCTCAGGGAGCGGTCGAAGCTTTCTTT,CASSLVPQGAVEAFF
TRBJ2-6,many,TRBV25-1,-,TGTGCCAGCAGTTTACCAGGGAGCTCTGGGGCCAACGTCCTGACTTTC,CASSLPGSSGANVLTF
TRBJ2-7,-,TRBV19,-,TGTGCCAGTAGCGGAGGGTACTCCTACGAGCAGTACTTC,CASSGGYSYEQYF
TRBJ2-7,-,TRBV12-3/TRBV12-4,TRBD2,TGTGCCAGCAGTTTAGGACTAGCGGGAGGGCCGTTGGTTTACGAGCAGTACTTC,CASSLGLAGGPLVYEQYF
TRBJ2-1,few,TRBV28,TRBD2,TGTGCCAGCAGTCGTACCAGCGGGGGTGGCTACAATGAGCAGTTCTTC,CASSRTSGGGYNEQFF
TRBJ2-7,-,TRBV10-2,TRBD1,TGCGCCAGCAGTGGGCTAGGGACAGGGTCCCACGAGCAGTACTTC,CASSGLGTGSHEQYF
TRBJ1-2,many,TRBV15,TRBD1,TGTGCCACCAGCAGAGATACGAGACAGGGTGGCTATGGCTACACCTTC,CATSRDTRQGGYGYTF
TRBJ2-7,-,TRBV12-3/TRBV12-4,-,TGTGCCAGCAGTTTAACGCAGGGGGGCGCGGGTACTTACGAGCAGTACTTC,CASSLTQGGAGTYEQYF
TRBJ1-4,-,TRBV10-2,-,TGCGCCAGCAGCCGCACCGGGACACATGAAAAACTGTTTTTT,CASSRTGTHEKLFF
TRBJ2-3,-,TRBV6-4,-,TGTGCCAGCAGTGGCGAAGGGAGCACAGATACGCAGTATTTT,CASSGEGSTDTQYF
TRBJ1-3,-,TRBV25-1,-,TGTGCCAGCAGGGGGGGGAGCTCTGGAAACACCATATATTTT,CASRGGSSGNTIYF
TRBJ1-4,many,TRBV19,-,TGTGCCAGTAGAACAGAGGACAGAGGACTGTTTTTT,CASRTEDRGLFF
TRBJ2-7,-,TRBV6-2/TRBV6-3,-,TGTGCCAGCAGTTACAACCGAAACTTAGAGAACGAGCAGTACTTC,CASSYNRNLENEQYF
TRBJ1-5,-,TRBV6-1,-,TGTGCCAGCAGTGAAGCGGCAGGGCCTAATCAGCCCCAGCATTTT,CASSEAAGPNQPQHF
TRBJ1-4,many,TRBV2,-,TGTGCCAGCAGGAGCGGTGCCGCAACTAATGAAAAACTGTTTTTT,CASRSGAATNEKLFF
TRBJ2-6,many,TRBV6-1,TRBD1,TGTGCCAGCAGTCTGACAGGGGGGGTCTCTGGGGCCAACGTCCTGACTTTC,CASSLTGGVSGANVLTF
TRBJ1-1,many,TRBV25-1,-,TGTGCCGCTCATACTTGGGGAAACGAAGCTTTCTTT,CAAHTWGNEAFF
TRBJ2-5,few,TRBV10-3,TRBD1,TGTGCCATCAGTGAGTCGGCAGGGGGTAGGGAGACCCAGTACTTC,CAISESAGGRETQYF
TRBJ1-1,-,TRBV24-1,-,TGTGCCACCAGTGATTCAGGGCAGGGCGGTACTGAAGCTTCCTTT,CATSDSGQGGTEASF
TRBJ2-2,-,TRBV10-3,-,TGTGCCATCAGTGAGTCAGGGGAGCTGTTTTTT,CAISESGELFF
TRBJ1-5,many,TRBV7-9,-,TGTGCCAGCAGCTTAGGAACTCAGCCCCAGCATTTT,CASSLGTQPQHF
TRBJ1-1,-,TRBV29-1,-,TGCAGCGTTGAAGATGTGCCAGGCTCTTTGATCACTGAAGCTTTCTTT,CSVEDVPGSLITEAFF
TRBJ2-3,many,TRBV14,-,TGTGCCAGCAGCCTCGAAGGGGACCCGAGGTCCCCAGATACGCAGTATTTT,CASSLEGDPRSPDTQYF
TRBJ2-7,many,TRBV7-2,-,TGTGCCAGCAGCTGGGGGGTAGGGGACACCTACGAGCAGTACTTC,CASSWGVGDTYEQYF
TRBJ2-7,-,TRBV19,-,TGTGCCAGTAGTATGGCCATGAACCCCTACGAGCAGTACTTC,CASSMAMNPYEQYF
TRBJ2-7,many,TRBV11-2,-,TGTGCCAGCAGCCTCTCACTCGACAGTCGGCTAGAGCAGTACTTC,CASSLSLDSRLEQYF
TRBJ1-2,-,TRBV19,-,TGTGCCAGTAGTCCACCTCCGCACCGCTGGGTCTTTGGGGACTATGGCTACACCTTC,CASSPPPHRWVFGDYGYTF
TRBJ1-3,few,TRBV2,-,TGTGCCAGCAGTGTGGGACTTATCTCTGGAAACACCATATATTTT,CASSVGLISGNTIYF
TRBJ1-1,many,TRBV6-1,-,TGTGCCAGCAGTGATAGGTCAAACACTGAAGCTTTCTTT,CASSDRSNTEAFF
TRBJ1-3,-,TRBV19,-,TGTGCCAGTAGTATAGGAGCAGGCCACCTCTCTGGAAACACCATATATTTT,CASSIGAGHLSGNTIYF
TRBJ2-1,many,TRBV4-2,-,TGTGCCAGCAGCCAAGCGACAGACAATGAGCAGTTCTTC,CASSQATDNEQFF
TRBJ2-7,many,TRBV25-1,-,TGTGCCAGCAGTGCTCTTCACGAGCAGTACTTC,CASSALHEQYF
TRBJ2-1,many,TRBV19,TRBD2,TGTGCCAGCGTATTTAGCGGGAGTGACAATGAGCAGTTCTTC,CASVFSGSDNEQFF
TRBJ2-7,-,TRBV2,-,TGTGCCAGCCGGGGAGATGAGTGGGAGCAGTACTTC,CASRGDEWEQYF
TRBJ2-5,many,TRBV7-3,-,TGTGCCAGCAGCCCCCTGGGGCGGAGCCAAGAGACCCAGTACTTC,CASSPLGRSQETQYF
TRBJ1-6,many,TRBV5-1,-,TGCGCCAGCAGCTTAAGAGGGGGGGAATCACCCCTCCACTTT,CASSLRGGESPLHF
TRBJ2-7,many,TRBV6-1,-,TGTGCCAGCAGTGACAGAGGTCCCGAGCAGTACTTC,CASSDRGPEQYF
TRBJ1-1,many,TRBV7-8,-,TGTGCCAGCAGCTTGAGGGCTGAAGCTTTCTTT,CASSLRAEAFF
TRBJ2-7,many,TRBV6-4,TRBD1,TGTGCCAGCACCCCGGACAGGGGACCCTACGAGCAGTACTTC,CASTPDRGPYEQYF
TRBJ2-5,many,TRBV7-2,-,TGTGCCAGCAGCTCACAAGAGACCCAGTACTTC,CASSSQETQYF